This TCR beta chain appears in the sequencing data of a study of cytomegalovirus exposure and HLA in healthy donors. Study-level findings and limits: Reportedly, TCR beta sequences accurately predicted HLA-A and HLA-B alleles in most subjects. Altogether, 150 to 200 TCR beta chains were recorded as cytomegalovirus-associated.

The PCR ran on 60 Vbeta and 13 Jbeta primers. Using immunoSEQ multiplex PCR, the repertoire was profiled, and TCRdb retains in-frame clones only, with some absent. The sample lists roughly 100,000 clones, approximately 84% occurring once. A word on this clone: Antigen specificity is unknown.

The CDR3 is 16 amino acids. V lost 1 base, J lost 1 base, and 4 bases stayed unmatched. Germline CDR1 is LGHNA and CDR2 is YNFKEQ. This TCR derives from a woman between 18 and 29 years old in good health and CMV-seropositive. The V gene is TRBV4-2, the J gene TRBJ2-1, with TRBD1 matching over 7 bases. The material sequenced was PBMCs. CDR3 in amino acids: CASSQGQGISYNEQFF. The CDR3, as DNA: TGTGCCAGCAGCCAAGGACAGGGAATTTCCTACAATGAGCAGTTCTTC.